This T cell receptor beta chain is drawn from a study of T cell responses to AZD1222 COVID-19 vaccine. Only in-frame clones appear in the TCRdb table, and some are missing; sequencing was by immunoSEQ multiplex PCR. The repertoire holds more than 150,000 clones, with almost 90% as singletons. With 4 bases removed from V and 2 bases from J, the gap between germline ends came to 7 bases. The germline V gene encodes CDR1 SGDLS and CDR2 YYNGEE. The CDR3 length is 13 residues. The sample consisted of peripheral blood, taken on day 0 of AZD1222 vaccination. The sequence derives from an adult in good health. The chain links TRBV9 to TRBJ1-5, with D uncertain. CDR3 in amino acids: CASSNGGNQPQHF. The DNA of the CDR3 is TGTGCCAGCAGCAATGGGGGCAATCAGCCCCAGCATTTT. The whole variable domain, filled in from reference TRBV9 and TRBJ1-5, reads DSGVTQTPKHLITATGQRVTLRCSPRSGDLSVYWYQQSLDQGLQFLIQYYNGEERAKGNILERFSAQQFPDLHSELNLSSLELGDSALYFCASSNGGNQPQHFGDGTRLSIL.